This T cell receptor (beta chain) was found in a study of T cells after posttransplantation cyclophosphamide. Per germline, CDR1 MNHEY and CDR2 SMNVEV (reference sequence). The CDR3 is made up of 16 amino acids. The V and J ends lost 5 bases and 7 bases respectively, with 24 bases between them. Assay used: immunoSEQ multiplex PCR; TCRdb lists only in-frame clones, some missing. The table lists tens of thousands of clones, about 94% of them singletons. V usage is TRBV27 and J usage is TRBJ2-7; tentatively, D is TRBD1 or TRBD2 (7 bases each). Sequenced sample: PBMCs. This receptor was obtained from a woman in her 30s in good health and a related stem cell transplant donor. CDR3 sequence reads: CASSLQGDLPGGEQYF. In DNA form, the CDR3 reads TGTGCCAGCAGTCTCCAGGGGGACCTCCCGGGGGGAGAGCAGTACTTC.